The entry that follows covers one T cell receptor beta chain sequence. Its specificity is unknown. Time point denoted: pretreatment peripheral blood. This entry comes from a study of PD-L1 blockade in urothelial cancer. Looking at the study overall: Males with bladder-origin urothelial cancer made up about 90% of the roughly 29 patients. Researchers looked at the blood 3 weeks (second dose) and 6 weeks after treatment began. Whole-study results and caveats: When pretreatment blood TCR clonality was below the median, it predicted better survival.

Synthetic spike-ins, TCR analog templates, were added into each PCR. Clones were read by immunoSEQ multiplex PCR, and TCRdb kept only the in-frame ones, dropping some. The sample records tens of thousands of clones, around 72% being singletons. Trimming at V came to 0 bases and at J to 11 bases, leaving 2 bases not matched to a gene. Germline CDR1 reads SGHDN; CDR2 reads FVKESK. This CDR3 contains 14 residues. The clonotype was recovered from a man between 65 and 79 years old with urothelial cancer. The chain joins TRBV14 to TRBJ2-1, with 12 bases fitting TRBD2. The material sequenced was PBMCs, taken around atezolizumab (anti-PD-L1) treatment. CDR3 protein: CASSQETSGRKQFF. In DNA, the CDR3 is TGTGCCAGCAGCCAAGAAACTAGCGGGAGGAAGCAGTTCTTC.